This TCR beta chain emerged from a study of T-cell reconstitution after alpha-beta-depleted transplantation in children. CDR3 length: 15 residues. Per the germline V gene, CDR1 is MDHEN and CDR2 is SYDVKM. V lost 8 bases, J lost 5 bases, and 9 bases stayed unmatched. The TCRbeta library incorporated unique molecular identifiers. In TCRdb, the PCR reads were re-called with MiXCR into one record per CDR3 protein. This sample has roughly 300,000 distinct CDR3 sequences, with around 10% found just once. This receptor was taken from a human donor who donated a stem cell graft to a child with acute lymphoblastic leukemia. The genes are TRBV28 and TRBJ2-1; 10 bases fit TRBD2. Sequencing used PBMCs from the stem cell graft donor, obtained from the stem cell graft. CDR3 region: CASGRLAGLHNEQFF. The CDR3 DNA reads as TGTGCCAGCGGCAGACTAGCGGGCCTACACAATGAGCAGTTCTTC.